These 16 T cell receptor beta chains share one sample of origin, sequenced in a study of OX40 agonist ivuxolimab in advanced cancers. Assay: immunoSEQ multiplex PCR; the TCRdb copy retains only in-frame clones and omits some. In the table there are about 150,000 clones, 85% to 95% of which are singletons. The specimen comprised CD4+ or CD8+ T cells sorted from blood, sampled in a trial of the OX40 agonist ivuxolimab. These receptors were taken from an adult with an advanced solid tumor such as melanoma, head and neck, liver or kidney cancer.

Comment on this clone: The same CDR3 arises from other DNA sequences in this sample as well. The DNA of the CDR3 is TGCGCCAGCAGCTTGTCCCCAGCCAACTATGGCTACACCTTC. Protein sequence: CASSLSPANYGYTF. The rearrangement links TRBV5-1 to TRBJ1-2; no clear D. Germline V lookup: CDR1 SGHRS, CDR2 YFSETQ. The CDR3 is 14 residues long. Trimming removed 1 base at V and 2 bases at J, with 9 bases between.

This chain connects TRBV21-1 to TRBJ1-2; the table's D call TRBD1 went unverified against the DNA. TRBV21-1 is a pseudogene. CDR3 length: 18 amino acids. The DNA of the CDR3 is TGTGCCAGCAGCAAAAGGCAGCGGCGAAGACAGGACAACTATGGCTACACCTTC. As protein: CASSKRQRRRQDNYGYTF.

The chain links TRBV28 to TRBJ2-6; D possibly uses TRBD1 or TRBD2 (5 bases each). This CDR3 region has 16 residues. Trimming cost V 2 bases and J 0 bases, with 8 bases left between them. CDR1 is MDHEN and CDR2 is SYDVKM in the germline V gene. In nucleotides, the CDR3 is TGTGCCAGCAGTTTACGTGGGACCTCTGGGGCCAACGTCCTGACTTTC. Amino acids: CASSLRGTSGANVLTF.

The chain links TRBV10-2 to TRBJ2-1, with 10 nucleotides matching TRBD2. J lost 2 bases, V lost 6 bases, and 10 bases had no gene match. Germline V gives CDR1 WSHSY, CDR2 SAAADI. This CDR3 is 17 amino acids long. As DNA, the CDR3 is TGCGCCAGCAGGGGGCTAGCGGGGGCCACTACCTACAATGAGCAGTTCTTC. Translating gives CASRGLAGATTYNEQFF.

This clone has a single count. The CDR3 region is CASSLSGQGTLVGEKTQYF. CDR3 DNA sequence: TGTGCCAGCAGTTTAAGCGGACAGGGAACCCTGGTGGGAGAAAAGACCCAGTACTTC. This chain joins TRBV28 and TRBJ2-5, with 8 bases matching TRBD1. The CDR3 is 19 residues long. V trimming: 2 bases; J trimming: 6 bases; junction bases outside the gene matches: 20. Germline V gene lookup returns CDR1 MDHEN and CDR2 SYDVKM.

J is TRBJ1-2 and V is TRBV18; tentatively, D is TRBD1 (6 bases). V was trimmed by 3 bases and J by 5 bases, leaving 13 bases between them. This CDR3 contains 14 residues. The germline CDR1 and CDR2 sequences are KGHSH and LQKENI. The CDR3: CASSPDAGAYGYTF. The CDR3 DNA follows: TGTGCCAGCTCACCGGACGCGGGGGCTTATGGCTACACCTTC.

This rearrangement joins TRBV15 to TRBJ2-2; D is possibly TRBD1 or TRBD2 (6 bases each). Trimming stripped 6 bases from V and 4 bases from J, with 18 bases between. Per the germline V gene, CDR1 is LNHNV and CDR2 is YYDKDF (reference sequence). The CDR3 totals 16 residues. The CDR3 DNA is TGTGCCACCAGGGAGGGAGCTACAGGGATCACCGGGGAGCTGTTTTTT. Translation: CATREGATGITGELFF.

The V and J genes are TRBV6-5 and TRBJ1-5, with D unresolved. Trimming pared 5 bases from V and 5 bases from J, leaving 13 bases between. The CDR3 is 14 amino acids. Germline assignment: CDR1 MNHEY and CDR2 SVGAGI. CDR3 nucleotides: TGTGCCAGCAGTACATTCCCCAGTGATCAGCCCCAGCATTTT. This gives the protein CASSTFPSDQPQHF.

The chain is built from TRBV5-8 and TRBJ1-1; TRBD1 matches 7 bases. With V trimmed by 10 bases and J by 4 bases, 10 bases remained unmatched. Germline V gene data show CDR1 as SGHTS and CDR2 as YDEGEE. The CDR3 consists of 13 residues. In DNA, the CDR3 is TGTGCCGGGAGACAGGGTCGCGTCACTGAAGCTTTCTTT. It yields the protein CAGRQGRVTEAFF.

The V gene is TRBV4-3, the J gene TRBJ2-5; no firm D call. CDR3 length: 13 residues. Trimming removed 1 base at V and 5 bases at J, with 8 bases between. Germline V gene lookup returns CDR1 LGHNA and CDR2 YSLEER. The CDR3 region has the DNA TGCGCCAGCAGCCAAGGGATAGGGGAGACCCAGTACTTC. Its translation is CASSQGIGETQYF.

The chain combines TRBV5-1 with TRBJ2-4; TRBD2 is a possible D gene (6 bases). The V gene lost 0 bases and the J gene lost 0 bases, with 22 bases spanning the gap. The CDR3 length is 20 residues. The germline V gene encodes CDR1 SGHRS and CDR2 YFSETQ. The CDR3 DNA reads as TGCGCCAGCAGCTTGGAGTTCGAGGGAGGCTCGGCCCTAGCCAAAAACATTCAGTACTTC. Translation gives CASSLEFEGGSALAKNIQYF.

The chain employs TRBV6-5 and TRBJ1-1; D is undetermined. Per the germline V gene, CDR1 is MNHEY and CDR2 is SVGAGI. The length of the CDR3 is 11 residues. The V end was cut by 8 bases, the J end by 4 bases, with 8 bases between. CDR3 sequence (DNA): TGTGCCAGCTGGACCTTCACTGAAGCTTTCTTT. It yields the protein CASWTFTEAFF.

The CDR3 region is CASSVGLAGDAGELFF. CDR3 in DNA: TGTGCCAGCAGCGTAGGACTAGCGGGGGACGCCGGGGAGCTGTTTTTT. The gene calls are TRBV9 and TRBJ2-2, with TRBD2 matching over 12 bases. This CDR3 has 16 residues. V lost 0 bases and J lost 6; bases outside the gene matches: 3. Germline CDR1 SGDLS, CDR2 YYNGEE.

The V gene is TRBV19, the J gene TRBJ1-5; the D is unclear. Trimming took 0 bases from V and 2 from J, leaving 11 bases between them. The CDR3 covers 16 residues. In germline, CDR1 is LNHDA, CDR2 SQIVND (reference sequence). CDR3 loop: CASSIEDFWGNQPQHF. The CDR3, as DNA: TGTGCCAGTAGTATAGAAGACTTTTGGGGCAATCAGCCCCAGCATTTT.

The chain links TRBV20-1 to TRBJ1-2; possibly TRBD1 for D (5 bases). The CDR3 contains 11 residues. Per germline, CDR1 DFQATT and CDR2 SNEGSKA (reference sequence). The V and J ends lost 7 bases and 5 bases respectively, with 11 bases between them. In nucleotides, the CDR3 is TGCAGTGGGGGAGGGGAATATGGCTACACCTTC. Amino acids: CSGGGEYGYTF.

There are a few counts of this clone. The chain uses TRBV28 and TRBJ1-1; D not resolved. Germline values: CDR1 MDHEN, CDR2 SYDVKM. This CDR3 has 14 amino acids. V lost 7 bases, J lost 2 bases, and 14 bases lay in between. The CDR3 sequence: CASKPPSRNTEAFF. The CDR3 DNA sequence: TGTGCCAGCAAACCACCCAGCCGAAACACTGAAGCTTTCTTT.